This T cell receptor (beta chain) was recorded in a study of T cell responses to AZD1222 COVID-19 vaccine. Clones were sequenced by immunoSEQ multiplex PCR, and TCRdb holds only the in-frame ones, with some missing. The sample consists of some 170,000 clones, about 87% of them appearing once. CDR3 length equals 15 residues. The V gene's germline CDR1 is MGHRA and CDR2 YSYEKL. V was clipped by 1 base and J by 0 bases, with 7 bases between them. The chain combines TRBV4-1 with TRBJ1-3; the D is unclear. The material sequenced was peripheral blood, taken 28 days after the second dose of the MenACWY control vaccine. The sequence derives from an adult who received the MenACWY meningococcal vaccine as a control. The CDR3 nucleotides are TGCGCCAGCAGCCAAGGGGCCTCCTCTGGAAACACCATATATTTT. Protein: CASSQGASSGNTIYF.